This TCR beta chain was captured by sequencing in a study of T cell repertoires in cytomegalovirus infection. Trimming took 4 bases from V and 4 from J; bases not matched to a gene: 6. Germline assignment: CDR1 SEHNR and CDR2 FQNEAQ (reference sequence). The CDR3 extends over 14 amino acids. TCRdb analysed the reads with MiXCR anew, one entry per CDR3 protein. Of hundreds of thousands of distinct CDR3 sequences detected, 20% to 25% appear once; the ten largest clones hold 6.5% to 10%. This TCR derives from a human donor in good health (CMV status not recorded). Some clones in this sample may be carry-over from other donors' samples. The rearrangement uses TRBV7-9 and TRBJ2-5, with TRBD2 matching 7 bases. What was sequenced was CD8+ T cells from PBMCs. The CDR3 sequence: CASSSWREGETQYF. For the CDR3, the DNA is TGTGCCAGCAGCTCCTGGAGGGAGGGAGAGACCCAGTACTTC.